The 17 T cell receptor beta chains below come from one sample, sequenced in a study of T-cell reconstitution after alpha-beta-depleted transplantation in children. Unique molecular identifiers were incorporated when the TCRbeta library was constructed. One entry per CDR3 protein results from TCRdb running MiXCR on the PCR reads. Here the sample spans 600,000 to 700,000 distinct CDR3 sequences, less than 15% being singletons. Material: PBMCs, obtained before TCRalphabeta/CD19-depleted stem cell transplant. All receptors derive from a girl aged 2 to 9 with congenital amegakaryocytic thrombocytopenia, due to receive a stem cell transplant.

The CDR3 reads CSSRGGRAFTQYF. CDR3 DNA sequence: TGCAGTTCCCGTGGAGGGAGGGCCTTTACGCAGTATTTT. J is TRBJ2-3 and V is TRBV20-1, with 7 bases aligning to TRBD2. The CDR3 is made up of 13 amino acids. V gave up 8 bases and J gave up 8 bases; unmatched junction bases: 13. The germline gives CDR1 DFQATT, CDR2 SNEGSKA (reference sequence).

In this sample, this clonotype turned up a few times. The rearrangement uses TRBV5-6 and TRBJ2-3; 11 bases agree with TRBD2. J lost 1 base, V lost 7 bases, and 14 bases had no gene match. Germline V gene lookup returns CDR1 SGHDT and CDR2 YYEEEE. The CDR3 is 18 amino acids. CDR3 loop: CASGPTSGRVKGTDTQYF. In nucleotides, the CDR3 is TGTGCCAGCGGCCCCACTAGCGGGAGAGTTAAGGGCACAGATACGCAGTATTTT.

This clonotype showed up many times. The chain carries TRBV20-1 and TRBJ2-7; 8 bases are shared with TRBD2. V was pared by 3 bases and J by 0 bases, with 7 bases of the junction left unmatched. The length of the CDR3 is 15 residues. Germline CDR1 reads DFQATT; CDR2 reads SNEGSKA (reference sequence). The CDR3 protein is CSASSGTRISYEQYF. DNA of the CDR3: TGCAGTGCTAGTTCCGGGACTAGGATCTCCTACGAGCAGTACTTC.

Points on this clonotype: A much larger clone differs from this one at a single base, so this may be a read error. The chain employs TRBV10-2 and TRBJ2-1, with 10 bases aligning to TRBD2. Germline CDR1 reads WSHSY; CDR2 reads SAAADI. V shed 6 bases, J shed 8 bases, and the junction held 10 bases outside the gene matches. This CDR3 comprises 15 residues. The CDR3 loop reads CASRTVAGGDDEQFF. CDR3 in DNA: TGCGCCAGCAGAACAGTAGCGGGGGGTGACGATGAGCAGTTCTTC.

This clonotype was observed a handful of times. The chain is built from TRBV6-5 and TRBJ2-7, with 7 bases lining up with TRBD1. The CDR3 covers 12 residues. The V gene's germline CDR1 is MNHEY and CDR2 SVGAGI. Germline trimming cut 8 bases from V and 5 bases from J; bases unmatched to any gene: 6. The CDR3 is CASRNDRDEQYF. The CDR3 DNA reads as TGTGCCAGCCGAAATGACAGGGACGAGCAGTACTTC.

This clonotype was observed a handful of times. The V call is TRBV7-3, the J call TRBJ2-7, with a possible D match to TRBD2 (5 bases). V gave up 5 bases and J gave up 3 bases, with 14 bases separating them. The germline V gene has CDR1 SGHTA and CDR2 FQGTGA. The CDR3 extends over 14 amino acids. The CDR3 nucleotides are TGTGCCAGCAGCCCCGGTGGCGGACTCTACGAGCAGTACTTC. Its translation is CASSPGGGLYEQYF.

This clonotype has more than one count but fewer than ten. The chain has TRBV20-1 and TRBJ2-3, with D perhaps matching TRBD2 (6 bases). The germline gives CDR1 DFQATT, CDR2 SNEGSKA (reference sequence). V lost 4 bases and J 1 base, leaving 15 bases between the germline ends. This CDR3 spans 15 amino acids. The CDR3 nucleotides read TGCAGTGCTAATCCCGGACTAAGAGGCACAGATACGCAGTATTTT. Protein: CSANPGLRGTDTQYF.

This clonotype turned up a few times. V is TRBV21-1 and J is TRBJ2-2; the table's D call of TRBD2 was not tested on the DNA. TRBV21-1 is shown as a pseudogene. The CDR3 runs 16 residues. CDR3 sequence: CASTSSWTWNTGELFF. Here the CDR3 DNA reads TGTGCCAGCACCTCAAGCTGGACTTGGAACACCGGGGAGCTGTTTTTT.

This clonotype was detected a few times. The J gene is TRBJ2-2, the V gene TRBV11-3; unclear D gene. Germline CDR1 is SGHNT and CDR2 is YENEEA. V lost 1 base and J lost 3, with 12 bases in between. CDR3 length: 16 amino acids. As DNA, the CDR3 is TGTGCCAGCAGCTTAGGCACCCACAGTTACACCGGGGAGCTGTTTTTT. It encodes CASSLGTHSYTGELFF. The full variable domain, its missing parts supplied by reference TRBV11-3 and TRBJ2-2, is EAGVVQSPRYKIIEKKQPVAFWCNPISGHNTLYWYLQNLGQGPELLIRYENEEAVDDSQLPKDRFSAERLKGVDSTLKIQPAELGDSAVYLCASSLGTHSYTGELFFGEGSRLTVL.

This clonotype was counted between two and nine times. Here the CDR3 reads CASSPSRTGILPQHF. CDR3 DNA sequence: TGTGCCAGCAGTCCTTCCCGGACGGGGATTCTGCCCCAGCATTTT. J is TRBJ1-5 and V is TRBV28, with D unclear. V lost 5 bases to trimming and J lost 9 bases, with 20 bases between them. Germline V CDR1 and CDR2: MDHEN, SYDVKM. The CDR3 covers 15 residues.

DNA of the CDR3: TGTGCCTGGACAACTCTAGCGGGAGGAGGGGTGGAGCTGTTTTTT. It encodes CAWTTLAGGGVELFF. The rearrangement joins TRBV30 to TRBJ2-2, with 11 bases identical to TRBD2. Germline loops: CDR1 GTSNPN, CDR2 SVGIG (reference sequence). V dropped 4 bases and J dropped 10; count of bases not matched to a gene: 11. The CDR3 runs to 15 residues. The whole variable domain, remainder taken from reference TRBV30 and TRBJ2-2, is SQTIHQWPATLVQPVGSPLSLECTVEGTSNPNLYWYRQAAGRGLQLLFYSVGIGQISSEVPQNLSASRPQDRQFILSSKKLLLSDSGFYLCAWTTLAGGGVELFFGEGSRLTVL.

This clonotype was counted many times. The chain couples TRBV29-1 to TRBJ2-7; 7 bases align to TRBD1. CDR1 is SQVTM and CDR2 is ANQGSEA in the germline V gene. With 4 bases clipped from V and 5 bases from J, the junction kept 14 bases outside the gene matches. The CDR3 has 15 amino acids. The CDR3 region is CSVVEWARQGHEQYF. CDR3 DNA sequence: TGCAGCGTTGTTGAGTGGGCGAGACAGGGTCACGAGCAGTACTTC.

This clonotype has just a few counts. The chain recombines TRBV28 with TRBJ2-3; no reliable D call. CDR3 length equals 16 residues. CDR1 is MDHEN and CDR2 is SYDVKM in the germline V gene. Deletions cut 1 base from V and 4 bases from J, with 15 bases between. CDR3 DNA: TGTGCCAGCAGTTTATCGGGCTACTCTCTCGCAGATACGCAGTATTTT. This translates into CASSLSGYSLADTQYF.

This clonotype showed up just a few times. The chain is built from TRBV29-1 and TRBJ2-3, with 7 bases matching TRBD2. The germline CDR1 and CDR2 sequences are SQVTM and ANQGSEA. The CDR3 totals 15 residues. The CDR3 DNA reads as TGCGGGGGGAGGTGGGAGCGGGACGTGGCAGATACGCAGTATTTT. It yields the protein CGGRWERDVADTQYF.

J is TRBJ1-1 and V is TRBV7-9; 8 bases map to TRBD1. Looked up from germline, CDR1 is SEHNR and CDR2 is FQNEAQ (reference sequence). With 5 bases clipped from V and 5 bases from J, the junction kept 7 bases outside the gene matches. The CDR3 has 14 amino acids. The CDR3 DNA is TGTGCCAGCAGCCAGAACAGGGGGGAGACTGAAGCTTTCTTT. Protein product: CASSQNRGETEAFF.

This clonotype has only a few counts. The chain recombines TRBV12-3 or TRBV12-4 with TRBJ2-3, with 8 nucleotides matching TRBD2. V trimming: 6 bases; J trimming: 8 bases; junction bases outside the gene matches: 16. The CDR3 sequence is 16 residues long. This CDR3 reads CASSPLAGLSVGTQYF. CDR3 DNA sequence: TGTGCCAGCAGCCCCCTAGCGGGCCTATCCGTGGGTACGCAGTATTTT.

The chain couples TRBV30 to TRBJ2-1; D ambiguous. Germline CDR1 and CDR2: GTSNPN and SVGIG (reference sequence). V lost 0 bases and J lost 9, with 9 bases in between. The CDR3 length is 12 residues. CDR3: CAWSVSLGEQFF. In nucleotides, the CDR3 is TGTGCCTGGAGTGTGAGTTTAGGTGAGCAGTTCTTC.